This TCR beta chain was sequenced during a study of T cells in Graves' hyperthyroidism and ophthalmopathy. TCR beta CDR3 sequences were amplified from RNA transcripts. The HTBI primer set served for first-round RT-PCR of the TCR CDR3. TCRdb re-derived calls from the multiplex PCR reads in MiXCR, one entry per CDR3 protein. The sample lists some 600,000 distinct CDR3 sequences, approximately 14% occurring once. This clonotype has just a few counts. The V gene end was trimmed by 0 bases and the J gene end by 2 bases; junction bases not matched to a gene: 1. CDR1 and CDR2 from the germline V gene are LGHNA and YNFKEQ. The CDR3 totals 15 residues.

The chain recombines TRBV4-2 with TRBJ1-2; TRBD1 aligns across 9 bases. The source of this sequence is a woman younger than 45 with Graves' hyperthyroidism that later progressed to Graves' ophthalmopathy. Sequencing was done on a sample of blood. CDR3 sequence reads: CASSQEGQGNYGYTF. For the CDR3, the DNA is TGTGCCAGCAGCCAAGAAGGACAGGGGAACTATGGCTACACCTTC.